The source of this T cell receptor (beta chain) is a study of T cells in Graves' hyperthyroidism and ophthalmopathy. Broader study findings: The majority of expanded thyroid clonotypes above 0.001 also appeared in blood. Through a model of 13 V-J features, ophthalmopathy was separated from stable hyperthyroidism.

Amplification yielded TCR beta CDR3 regions, with RNA transcripts as the source. HTBI primers were employed in a first-round RT-PCR of the TCR CDR3. TCRdb re-analysed the multiplex PCR reads in MiXCR, keeping a single row per CDR3 protein. The sample lists over 450,000 distinct CDR3 sequences, over 13% seen once, with around 17% in the top ten. Trimming took 0 bases from V and 3 from J, leaving 17 bases between them. The length of the CDR3 is 17 residues. CDR1 MNHEY and CDR2 SMNVEV come from the germline V gene (reference sequence). At least ten counts were recorded for this clonotype. The antigen is undetermined. Absence of ophthalmopathy progression within 18 months defined stable Graves' hyperthyroidism. Thyroid ultrasound, orbital computed tomography, clinical symptoms, and serum thyroxine and TRAb underpinned diagnoses.

The specimen sequenced was blood. The rearrangement joins TRBV27 to TRBJ1-2; tentative D call: TRBD1 (5 bases). The clonotype originates from a woman under 30 with Graves' hyperthyroidism. DNA for the CDR3: TGTGCCAGCAGTTTATCGCCGAATGACAGATTGGACTATGGCTACACCTTC. It specifies CASSLSPNDRLDYGYTF.